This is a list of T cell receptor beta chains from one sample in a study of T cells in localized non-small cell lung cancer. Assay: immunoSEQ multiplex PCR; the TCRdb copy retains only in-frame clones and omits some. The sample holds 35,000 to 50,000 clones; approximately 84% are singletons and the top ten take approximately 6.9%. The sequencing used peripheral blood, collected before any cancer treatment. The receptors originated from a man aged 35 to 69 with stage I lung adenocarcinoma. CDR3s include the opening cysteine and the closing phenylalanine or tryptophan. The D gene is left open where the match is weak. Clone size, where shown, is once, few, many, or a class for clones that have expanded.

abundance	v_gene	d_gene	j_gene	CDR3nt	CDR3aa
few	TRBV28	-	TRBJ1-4	TGTGCCAGCAGTTTGGGGGGATCTGGTCGAAAACTGTTTTTT	CASSLGGSGRKLFF
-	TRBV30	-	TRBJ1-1	TGTGCCTGGAGTCGCTTGGGGGGGCGGGCTTTCTTT	CAWSRLGGRAFF
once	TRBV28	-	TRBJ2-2	TGTGCCAGCATCTCCCTAAGTTCCCCAAACACCGGGGAGCTGTTTTTT	CASISLSSPNTGELFF
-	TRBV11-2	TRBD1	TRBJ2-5	TGTGCCAGCAGCCCGACAGGGGGCTTAGAGACCCAGTACTTC	CASSPTGGLETQYF
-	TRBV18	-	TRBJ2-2	TGTGCCAGCTCAGATGCGGGAACCGGGGAGCTGTTTTTT	CASSDAGTGELFF
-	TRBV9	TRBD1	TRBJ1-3	TGTGCCAGCAGCAGAGGGGACAGGGTAATAAACACCATATATTTT	CASSRGDRVINTIYF
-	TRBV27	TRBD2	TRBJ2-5	TGTGCCAGCAGTTTATTTTATGGGACTAGCGCGCAAGAGACCCAGTACTTC	CASSLFYGTSAQETQYF
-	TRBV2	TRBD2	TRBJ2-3	TGTGCCAGCCGGAAGGGGACTACCCCAGATACGCAGTATTTT	CASRKGTTPDTQYF
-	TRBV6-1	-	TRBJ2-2	TGTGCCAGCAGTGAAGCGGAAGGGTACGGGGAGCTGTTTTTT	CASSEAEGYGELFF
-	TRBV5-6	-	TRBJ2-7	TGTGCCAGCAGCTTGGCCAACGAGCAGTACTTC	CASSLANEQYF
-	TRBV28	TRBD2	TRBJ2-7	TGTGCCAGCAGTTTCGTTGTCAACCTTAGCGGGAGCTCCTACGAGCAGTACTTC	CASSFVVNLSGSSYEQYF
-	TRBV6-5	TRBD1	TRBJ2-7	TGTGCCAGCAGTTACGGGACAGGAGGCTACGAGCAGTACTTC	CASSYGTGGYEQYF
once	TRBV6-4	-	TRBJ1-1	TGTGCCAGCAGTGACTGGAGCCTGAACACTGAAGCTTTCTTT	CASSDWSLNTEAFF
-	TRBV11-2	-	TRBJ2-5	TGTGCCAGCAGCCAAGGGCAGCAGACACAAGAGACCCAGTACTTC	CASSQGQQTQETQYF
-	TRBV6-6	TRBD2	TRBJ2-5	TGTGCCAGCAGTTACGGACTAGTCGAAGAGACCCAGTACTTC	CASSYGLVEETQYF
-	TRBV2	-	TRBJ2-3	TGTGCCAGCAGTGAAGTTCGACTTTCCCCAACCGGGGGACTGTATTTT	CASSEVRLSPTGGLYF
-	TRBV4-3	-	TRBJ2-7	TGCGCCAGCAGCCAAGGCCAGGGGCTCTCCTACGAGCAGTACTTC	CASSQGQGLSYEQYF
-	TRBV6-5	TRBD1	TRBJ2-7	TGTGCCAGCAGCCCCGGACAGGGACTTCAACACGAGCAGTACTTC	CASSPGQGLQHEQYF
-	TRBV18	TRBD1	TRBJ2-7	TGTGCCAGCTCACCTCCGGACAGGGGGCAGAACGAGCAGTACTTC	CASSPPDRGQNEQYF
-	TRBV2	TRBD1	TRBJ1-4	TGTGCCAGCACGGACAGGGCTTTTGAAAAACTGTTTTTT	CASTDRAFEKLFF
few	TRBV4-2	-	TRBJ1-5	TGTGCCAGCAGCCAACGGGACGGGAGAAATCAGCCCCAGCATTTT	CASSQRDGRNQPQHF
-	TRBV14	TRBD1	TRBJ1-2	TGTGCCAGCAGCTTCTTTCCGGGACAGGAAACCTTC	CASSFFPGQETF
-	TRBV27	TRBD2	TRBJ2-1	TGTGCCAGCAGTTCCCAACTTAAGGTGAGGGAGGGCCTGAATGAGCAGTTCTTC	CASSSQLKVREGLNEQFF
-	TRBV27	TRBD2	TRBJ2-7	TGTGCCAGCAGCGGGGGGAGCTCCTACGAGCAGTACTTC	CASSGGSSYEQYF
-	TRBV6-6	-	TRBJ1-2	TGTGCCAGCAGTTACTCGAAGTCCGGGGGCTACACCTTC	CASSYSKSGGYTF
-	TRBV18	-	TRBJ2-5	TGTGCCAGCTCACCAGGCAGACAAGAGACCCAGTACTTC	CASSPGRQETQYF
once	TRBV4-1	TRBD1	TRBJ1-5	TGCGCCAGCAGCGCGCTCGACAGGGAAGATCAGCCCCAGCATTTT	CASSALDREDQPQHF
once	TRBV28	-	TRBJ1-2	TGTGCCACCCGGGACCTCCGGACGTATGGCTACACCTTC	CATRDLRTYGYTF
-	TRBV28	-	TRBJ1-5	TGTGCCAGCAGTTTACGGGGGCGGGGGCCCCAGCATTTT	CASSLRGRGPQHF
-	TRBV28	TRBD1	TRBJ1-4	TGTGCCAGCAGGGGAGGGACAGTATTCGAAAAACTGTTTTTT	CASRGGTVFEKLFF
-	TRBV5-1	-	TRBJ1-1	TGCGCCAGCAGCTTGGGTAGGGCAGGCTGGGGGACTGAAGCTTTCTTT	CASSLGRAGWGTEAFF
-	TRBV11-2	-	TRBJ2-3	TGTGCCAGCAGCTCTAGCTGGGGGGCGCAGGCAGATACGCAGTATTTT	CASSSSWGAQADTQYF
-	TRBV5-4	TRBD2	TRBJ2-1	TGTGCCAGCAGCTTACTAGCGCGCCGGAGTTACAATGAGCAGTTCTTC	CASSLLARRSYNEQFF
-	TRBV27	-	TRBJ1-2	TGTGCCAGCAGTACTCTCGGACAAAACTATGGCTACACCTTC	CASSTLGQNYGYTF
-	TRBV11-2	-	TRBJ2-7	TGTGCCAGCAGCTTACAAGCTGGGAGCTCCTACGAGCAGTACTTC	CASSLQAGSSYEQYF
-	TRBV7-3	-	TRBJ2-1	TGTGCCAGCAGCACCTCGGGACTCATAATGAATGAGCAGTTCTTC	CASSTSGLIMNEQFF
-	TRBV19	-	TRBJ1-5	TGTGCCAGTAGTATTAGGGTCCTCGAGGGAAATCAGCCCCAGCATTTT	CASSIRVLEGNQPQHF
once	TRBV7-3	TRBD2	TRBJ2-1	TGTGCCAGCAGCTTAAATAGGAGGGGGTCGGGAGGGCAAGGTGAGCAGTTCTTC	CASSLNRRGSGGQGEQFF
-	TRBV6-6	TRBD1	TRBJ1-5	TGTGCCAGCAGTGACCCGGGACAGGTCAATCAGCCCCAGCATTTT	CASSDPGQVNQPQHF
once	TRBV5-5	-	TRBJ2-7	TGTGCCAGCAGCCTGGGACTTGGCGAGCAGTACTTC	CASSLGLGEQYF
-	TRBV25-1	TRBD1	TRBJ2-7	TGTGCCAGCAGTGTTGGACAGGGAACCTACGAGCAGTACTTC	CASSVGQGTYEQYF
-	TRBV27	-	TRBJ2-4	TGTGCCAGCAGTTTATCGGGCGGGGAAGGCAACATTCAGTACTTC	CASSLSGGEGNIQYF
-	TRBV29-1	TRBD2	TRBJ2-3	TGCAGCGTTGAAGACCTACTTACGACTAGCGGGAGATCAAATACGCAGTATTTT	CSVEDLLTTSGRSNTQYF
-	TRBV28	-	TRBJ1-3	TGTGCCAGCAGTCTTACTTCTGCAAACACCATATATTTT	CASSLTSANTIYF
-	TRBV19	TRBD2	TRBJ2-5	TGTGCCTCCAGAAGGATAACTAGCGGCTACCAAGAGACCCAGTACTTC	CASRRITSGYQETQYF
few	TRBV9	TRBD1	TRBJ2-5	TGTGCCAGCAACCCGACAGGGGGGCAAGAGACCCAGTACTTC	CASNPTGGQETQYF
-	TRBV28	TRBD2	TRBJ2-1	TGTGCCAGCAGACCGCGACTAGCGGGGAGGGACAATGAGCAGTTCTTC	CASRPRLAGRDNEQFF
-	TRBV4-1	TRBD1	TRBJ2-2	TGCGCCAGCAGCCAAGGGGCAGGGGGAACCGGGGAGCTGTTTTTT	CASSQGAGGTGELFF
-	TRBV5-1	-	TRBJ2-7	TGCGCCAGCAGCTTGGGTGGGGCCACCTACGAGCAGTACTTC	CASSLGGATYEQYF
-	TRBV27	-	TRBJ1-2	TGTGCCAGCAGCCCCGACAGGACCCCCCACTATGGCTACACCTTC	CASSPDRTPHYGYTF
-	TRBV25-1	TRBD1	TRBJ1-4	TGTGCCAGCAGTGCCGGCCTCCAAGGGGGCAGGACCAATGAAAAACTGTTTTTT	CASSAGLQGGRTNEKLFF
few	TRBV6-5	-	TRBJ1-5	TGTGCCAGCAGTCTAGAGTTAAGTCAGCCCCAGCATTTT	CASSLELSQPQHF
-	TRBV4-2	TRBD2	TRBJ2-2	TGTGCCAGCAGCCAAGATCCCCTAGCGGGAGGCCCCGGGGAGCTGTTTTTT	CASSQDPLAGGPGELFF